These 10 T cell receptor beta chains share one sample of origin, sequenced in a study of blood T cell repertoires in COVID-19. Here immunoSEQ multiplex PCR was the method, and the copy in TCRdb shows in-frame clones only, minus some. The sample has 120,000 to 150,000 clones, 87% seen once; the top ten hold over 35%. The sample was peripheral blood. The receptor set was obtained from a man between 50 and 59 years old who had recovered from COVID-19.

This chain connects TRBV6-1 to TRBJ1-6; D gene uncertain. Trimming removed 2 bases at V and 0 bases at J, with 17 bases between. CDR3 length: 19 residues. Germline assignment: CDR1 MNHNS and CDR2 SASEGT. CDR3 sequence reads: CASSEFRWQANSYNSPLHF. The CDR3 region has the DNA TGTGCCAGCAGTGAATTCAGGTGGCAGGCCAACTCCTATAATTCACCCCTCCACTTT.

This clone has more than one count but fewer than ten. The chain employs TRBV7-8 and TRBJ1-1; 9 bases fit TRBD1. CDR1 is SGHVS, CDR2 FQNEAQ, per germline. Trimming at V came to 5 bases and at J to 6 bases, leaving 10 bases not matched to a gene. The CDR3 spans 15 residues. The CDR3 region has the DNA TGTGCCAGCAGCCCGAGGGACAGGGCTATCTCTGAAGCTTTCTTT. It specifies CASSPRDRAISEAFF.

V and J are TRBV7-6 and TRBJ2-1, with 7 nucleotides matching TRBD1. Losses at the gene ends were 5 bases for V and 7 bases for J; bases not matched to a gene: 8. In germline, CDR1 is SGHVS, CDR2 FNYEAQ. There are 14 residues in the CDR3. In DNA, the CDR3 is TGTGCCAGCAGCCTCAGGGGGATCTGGAATGAGCAGTTCTTC. Protein sequence: CASSLRGIWNEQFF.

The genes are TRBV2 and TRBJ2-1; TRBD1 matches at 7 bases. The germline CDR1 and CDR2 sequences are SNHLY and FYNNEI. With 6 bases clipped from V and 4 bases from J, the junction kept 3 bases outside the gene matches. This CDR3 comprises 13 residues. The DNA for the CDR3 is TGTGCCAGCAGCGGGGACAGTTACAATGAGCAGTTCTTC. It encodes CASSGDSYNEQFF.

In this sample, this clone turned up a few times. The V call is TRBV6-2 or TRBV6-3, the J call TRBJ2-7; tentative D call: TRBD1 (5 bases). V dropped 0 bases and J dropped 2 bases, with 11 bases sitting between them. This CDR3 spans 15 amino acids. Germline V CDR1 and CDR2: MNHEY, SVGEGT. CDR3 loop: CASSYSQGIAYEQYF. The CDR3 region has the DNA TGTGCCAGCAGTTACTCCCAGGGAATTGCCTACGAGCAGTACTTC.

This sequence joins TRBV7-9 and TRBJ2-5, with a tentative D call TRBD2 (6 bases). Germline loops: CDR1 SEHNR, CDR2 FQNEAQ (reference sequence). V gave up 1 base and J gave up 2 bases, with 11 bases separating them. The CDR3 has 15 residues. The CDR3 protein is CASSLDSRGQETQYF. CDR3 DNA sequence: TGTGCCAGCAGCTTAGATTCGCGGGGACAAGAGACCCAGTACTTC.

The CDR3 DNA reads as TGTGCCATCAGTGACTTGAGCGGGGGGGGATCAGATACGCAGTATTTT. It translates to CAISDLSGGGSDTQYF. The chain links TRBV10-3 to TRBJ2-3, with TRBD2 matching over 10 bases. The germline CDR1 and CDR2 sequences are ENHRY and SYGVKD. V gave up 3 bases and J gave up 4 bases; unmatched junction bases: 7. This CDR3 region has 16 residues.

The chain employs TRBV9 and TRBJ2-7; D is unclear. The ends were cut back, 1 base at V and 0 bases at J, with 11 bases in the middle. This CDR3 has 15 amino acids. Germline values: CDR1 SGDLS, CDR2 YYNGEE. CDR3 DNA sequence: TGTGCCAGCAGCGTATCTTTTGAGAGCTCCTACGAGCAGTACTTC. This codes for CASSVSFESSYEQYF.

The chain carries TRBV7-9 and TRBJ2-2, with a weak D call TRBD1 (5 bases). The length of the CDR3 is 15 residues. Trimming shortened V by 1 base and J by 4 bases, and 10 bases separated the two germline ends. CDR1 is SEHNR, CDR2 FQNEAQ, per germline (reference sequence). The DNA of the CDR3 is TGTGCCAGCAGCTTAGTTAGGGGTGGCACCGGGGAGCTGTTTTTT. Its protein is CASSLVRGGTGELFF.

This clone was observed many times. The CDR3 here is CASSYSRTYDTEAFF. The CDR3 bases are TGTGCCAGCAGTTACTCCAGGACATATGATACTGAAGCTTTCTTT. The chain carries TRBV6-5 and TRBJ1-1; D possibly corresponds to TRBD1 (5 bases). The CDR3 consists of 15 residues. Germline CDR1 reads MNHEY; CDR2 reads SVGAGI. The ends were cut back, 0 bases at V and 5 bases at J, with 13 bases in the middle.